This T cell receptor beta chain was identified in a study of CD8 T cells in Susac syndrome. CDR1 and CDR2 (germline): MDHEN, SYDVKM. CDR3 length: 12 amino acids. V was pared by 7 bases and J by 5 bases, with 8 bases between. An input of roughly 0.45 to 1 ug of RNA was subjected to reverse transcription using random hexamers. TCRdb itself ran the immunoSEQ multiplex PCR reads through MiXCR, one entry per CDR3 protein. The top ten clones hold 0.099% of a sample with around 200,000 distinct CDR3 sequences, around 94% of them seen once. The receptor was derived from a human donor with Susac syndrome. The sample consisted of CD4+ T cells from PBMCs. This chain joins TRBV28 and TRBJ2-2; unclear D gene. The CDR3 DNA reads as TGTGCCAGCAAAACGACAACCGGGGAGCTGTTTTTT. Encoded protein: CASKTTTGELFF.